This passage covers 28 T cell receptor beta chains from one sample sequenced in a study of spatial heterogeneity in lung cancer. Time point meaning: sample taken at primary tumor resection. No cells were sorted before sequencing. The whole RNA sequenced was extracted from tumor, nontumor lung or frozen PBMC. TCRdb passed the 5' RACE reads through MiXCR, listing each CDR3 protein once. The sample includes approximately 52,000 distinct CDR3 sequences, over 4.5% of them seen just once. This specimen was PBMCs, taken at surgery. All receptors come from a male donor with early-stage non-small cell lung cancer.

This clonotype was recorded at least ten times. The DNA of the CDR3 is TGCAGCGCCACCGAAGAGACCCAGTACTTC. Protein product: CSATEETQYF. V gene TRBV29-1 combines with J gene TRBJ2-5; D ambiguous. The CDR3 loop spans 10 amino acids. The V and J ends lost 7 bases and 3 bases respectively, with 6 bases between them. Germline loops: CDR1 SQVTM, CDR2 ANQGSEA. Based on the CDR3 plus reference TRBV29-1 and TRBJ2-5, the full variable domain is SAVISQKPSRDICQRGTSLTIQCQVDSQVTMMFWYRQQPGQSLTLIATANQGSEATYESGFVIDKFPISRPNLTFSTLTVSNMSPEDSSIYLCSATEETQYFGPGTRLLVL.

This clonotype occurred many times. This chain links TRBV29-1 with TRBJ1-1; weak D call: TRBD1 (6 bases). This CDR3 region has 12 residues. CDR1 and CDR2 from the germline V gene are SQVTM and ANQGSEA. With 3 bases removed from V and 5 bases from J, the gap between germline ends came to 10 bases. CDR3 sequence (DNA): TGCAGCGTTGATCAGGGGAAAACTGAAGCTTTCTTT. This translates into CSVDQGKTEAFF.

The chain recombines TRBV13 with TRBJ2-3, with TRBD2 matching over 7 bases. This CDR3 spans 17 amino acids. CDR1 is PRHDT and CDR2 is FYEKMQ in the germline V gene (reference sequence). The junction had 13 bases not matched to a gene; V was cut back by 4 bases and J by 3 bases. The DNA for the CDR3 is TGTGCCAGCAGCTCCAGACTAGCTGGAGGTGGGACAGATACGCAGTATTTT. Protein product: CASSSRLAGGGTDTQYF.

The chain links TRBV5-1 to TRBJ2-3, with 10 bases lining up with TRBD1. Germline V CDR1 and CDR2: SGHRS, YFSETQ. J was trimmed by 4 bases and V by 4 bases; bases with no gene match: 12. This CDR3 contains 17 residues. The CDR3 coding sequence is TGCGCCAGCAGCACCGGGGACAGGGGATTTCGAGCAGATACGCAGTATTTT. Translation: CASSTGDRGFRADTQYF.

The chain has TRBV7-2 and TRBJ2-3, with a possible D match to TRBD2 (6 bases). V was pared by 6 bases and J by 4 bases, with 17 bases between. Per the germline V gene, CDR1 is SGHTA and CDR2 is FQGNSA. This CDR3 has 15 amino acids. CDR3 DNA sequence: TGTGCCAGCAGTTATACTAGCACAGGATCAGATACGCAGTATTTT. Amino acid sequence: CASSYTSTGSDTQYF.

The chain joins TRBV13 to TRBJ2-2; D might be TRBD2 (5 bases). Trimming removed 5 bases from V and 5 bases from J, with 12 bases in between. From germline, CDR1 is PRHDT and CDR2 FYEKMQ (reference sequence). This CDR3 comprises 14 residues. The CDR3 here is CASSTLTTTGELFF. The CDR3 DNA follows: TGTGCCAGCAGCACCCTGACTACTACCGGGGAGCTGTTTTTT.

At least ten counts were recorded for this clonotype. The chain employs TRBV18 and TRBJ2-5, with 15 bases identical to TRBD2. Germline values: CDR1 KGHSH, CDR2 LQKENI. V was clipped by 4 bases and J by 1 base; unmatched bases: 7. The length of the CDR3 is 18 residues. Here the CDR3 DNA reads TGTGCCAGCTCACACTGGACTAGCGGGAGGGCCTCCCAAGAGACCCAGTACTTC. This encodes CASSHWTSGRASQETQYF.

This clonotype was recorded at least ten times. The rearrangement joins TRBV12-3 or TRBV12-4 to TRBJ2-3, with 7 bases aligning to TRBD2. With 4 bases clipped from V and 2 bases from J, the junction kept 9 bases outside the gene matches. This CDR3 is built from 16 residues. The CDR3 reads CASSWTTSRITDTQYF. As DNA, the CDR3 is TGTGCCAGCAGTTGGACGACTAGCAGGATCACAGATACGCAGTATTTT.

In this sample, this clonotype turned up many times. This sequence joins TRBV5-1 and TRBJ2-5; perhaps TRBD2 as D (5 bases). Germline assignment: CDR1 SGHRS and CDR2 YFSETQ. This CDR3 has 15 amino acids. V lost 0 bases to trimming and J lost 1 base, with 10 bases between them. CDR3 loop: CASSLAGGGQETQYF. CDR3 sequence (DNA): TGCGCCAGCAGCTTGGCCGGAGGCGGCCAAGAGACCCAGTACTTC.

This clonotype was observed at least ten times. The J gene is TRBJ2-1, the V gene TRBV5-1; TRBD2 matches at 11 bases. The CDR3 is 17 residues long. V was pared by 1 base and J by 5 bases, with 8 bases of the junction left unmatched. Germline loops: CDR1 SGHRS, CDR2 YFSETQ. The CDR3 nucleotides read TGCGCCAGCAGCTTGCAACTAGCGGGAGCAACCCACAATGAGCAGTTCTTC. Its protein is CASSLQLAGATHNEQFF.

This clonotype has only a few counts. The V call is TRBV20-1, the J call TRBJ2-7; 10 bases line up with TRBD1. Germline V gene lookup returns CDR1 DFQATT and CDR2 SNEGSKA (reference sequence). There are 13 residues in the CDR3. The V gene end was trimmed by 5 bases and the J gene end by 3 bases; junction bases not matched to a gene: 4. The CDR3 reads CSAGDRGRYEQYF. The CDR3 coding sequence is TGCAGTGCTGGGGACAGGGGACGCTACGAGCAGTACTTC.

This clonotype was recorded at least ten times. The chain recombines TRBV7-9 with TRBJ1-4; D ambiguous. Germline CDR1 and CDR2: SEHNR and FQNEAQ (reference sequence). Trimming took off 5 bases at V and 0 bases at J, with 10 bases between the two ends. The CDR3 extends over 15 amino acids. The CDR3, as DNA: TGTGCCAGCAGCCGAGGAGGCGCAACTAATGAAAAACTGTTTTTT. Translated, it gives CASSRGGATNEKLFF.

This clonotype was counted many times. The DNA of the CDR3 is TGTGCCAGCAGCGTAGCTCAGGGGGGGAGGCGCTCCTACAATGAGCAGTTCTTC. This encodes CASSVAQGGRRSYNEQFF. The chain recombines TRBV9 with TRBJ2-1, with D perhaps being TRBD1 or TRBD2 (7 bases each). The germline V gene encodes CDR1 SGDLS and CDR2 YYNGEE. The CDR3 sequence is 18 residues long. Trimming shortened V by 0 bases and J by 0 bases, and 16 bases separated the two germline ends.

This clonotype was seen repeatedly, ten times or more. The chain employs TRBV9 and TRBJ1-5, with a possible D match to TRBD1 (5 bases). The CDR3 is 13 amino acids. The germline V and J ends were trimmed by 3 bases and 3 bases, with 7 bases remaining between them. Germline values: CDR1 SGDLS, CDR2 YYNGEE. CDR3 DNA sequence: TGTGCCAGCAGCGGGGGCGTCAATCAGCCCCAGCATTTT. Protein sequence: CASSGGVNQPQHF. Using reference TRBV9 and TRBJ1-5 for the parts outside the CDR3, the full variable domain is DSGVTQTPKHLITATGQRVTLRCSPRSGDLSVYWYQQSLDQGLQFLIQYYNGEERAKGNILERFSAQQFPDLHSELNLSSLELGDSALYFCASSGGVNQPQHFGDGTRLSIL.

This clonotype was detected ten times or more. The CDR3 region is CASIKERSYNEQFF. Here the CDR3 DNA reads TGTGCCAGCATTAAGGAGCGGTCCTACAATGAGCAGTTCTTC. V usage is TRBV6-2 or TRBV6-3 and J usage is TRBJ2-1; TRBD2 might be the D (5 bases). V lost 7 bases, J lost 1 base, and 11 bases lay in between. This CDR3 has 14 residues. The germline CDR1 and CDR2 sequences are MNHEY and SVGEGT.

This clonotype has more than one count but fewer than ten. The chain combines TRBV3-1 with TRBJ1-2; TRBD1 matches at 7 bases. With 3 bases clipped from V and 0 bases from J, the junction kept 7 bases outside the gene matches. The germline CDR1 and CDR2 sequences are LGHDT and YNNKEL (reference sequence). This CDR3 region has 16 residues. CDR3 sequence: CASSQGRQGSNYGYTF. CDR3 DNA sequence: TGTGCCAGCAGCCAGGGGAGACAGGGATCTAACTATGGCTACACCTTC.

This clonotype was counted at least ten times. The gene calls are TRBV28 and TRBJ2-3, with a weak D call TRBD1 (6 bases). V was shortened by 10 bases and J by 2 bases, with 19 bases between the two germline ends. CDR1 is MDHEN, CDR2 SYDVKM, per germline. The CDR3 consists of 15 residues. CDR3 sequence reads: CAIQGVEVLTDTQYF. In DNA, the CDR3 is TGTGCCATACAGGGAGTCGAGGTTCTCACAGATACGCAGTATTTT.

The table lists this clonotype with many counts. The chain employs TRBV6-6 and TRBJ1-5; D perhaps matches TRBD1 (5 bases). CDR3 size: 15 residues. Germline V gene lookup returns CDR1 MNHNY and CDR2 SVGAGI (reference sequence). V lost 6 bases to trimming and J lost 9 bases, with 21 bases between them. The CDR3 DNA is TGTGCCAGCAGCCTACCCGTGGGGCCGGGGGGGCCCCAGCATTTT. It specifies CASSLPVGPGGPQHF.

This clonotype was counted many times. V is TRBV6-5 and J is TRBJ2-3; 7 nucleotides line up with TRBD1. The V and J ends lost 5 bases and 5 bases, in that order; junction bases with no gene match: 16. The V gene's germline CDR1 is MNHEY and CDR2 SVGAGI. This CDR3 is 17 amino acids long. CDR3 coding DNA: TGTGCCAGCAGTCCCTATGACAGGGCTAGTATAGTAGATACGCAGTATTTT. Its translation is CASSPYDRASIVDTQYF.

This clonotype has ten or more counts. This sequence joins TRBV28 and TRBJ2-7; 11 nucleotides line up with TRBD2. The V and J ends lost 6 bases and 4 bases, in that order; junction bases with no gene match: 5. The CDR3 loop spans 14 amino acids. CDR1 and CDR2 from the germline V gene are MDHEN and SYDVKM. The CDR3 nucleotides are TGTGCCAGCAGGCCTACTAGCGGGAGATACGAGCAGTACTTC. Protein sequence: CASRPTSGRYEQYF.

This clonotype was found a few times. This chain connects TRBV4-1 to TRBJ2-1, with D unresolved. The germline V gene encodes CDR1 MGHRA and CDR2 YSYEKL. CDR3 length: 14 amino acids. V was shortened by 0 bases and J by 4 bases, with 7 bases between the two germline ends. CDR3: CASSQEKGYNEQFF. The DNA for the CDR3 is TGCGCCAGCAGCCAAGAGAAGGGTTACAATGAGCAGTTCTTC.

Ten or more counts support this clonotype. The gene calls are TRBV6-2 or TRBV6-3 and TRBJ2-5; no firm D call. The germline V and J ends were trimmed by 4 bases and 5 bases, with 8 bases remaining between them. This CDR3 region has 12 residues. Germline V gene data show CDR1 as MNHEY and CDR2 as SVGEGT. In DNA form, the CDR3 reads TGTGCCAGCAGTTTGGACGGGGAGACCCAGTACTTC. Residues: CASSLDGETQYF.

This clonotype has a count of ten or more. The CDR3 DNA is TGTGCCAGCAGCTTGGCGACAGATACGCAGTATTTT. This sequence encodes CASSLATDTQYF. The chain links TRBV5-4 to TRBJ2-3; unclear D gene. The CDR3 is 12 residues long. In germline, CDR1 is SGHNT, CDR2 YYREEE (reference sequence). V dropped 0 bases and J dropped 3 bases, with 2 bases sitting between them. Supplemented by reference TRBV5-4 and TRBJ2-3, the full variable domain reads ETGVTQSPTHLIKTRGQQVTLRCSSQSGHNTVSWYQQALGQGPQFIFQYYREEENGRGNFPPRFSGLQFPNYSSELNVNALELDDSALYLCASSLATDTQYFGPGTRLTVL.

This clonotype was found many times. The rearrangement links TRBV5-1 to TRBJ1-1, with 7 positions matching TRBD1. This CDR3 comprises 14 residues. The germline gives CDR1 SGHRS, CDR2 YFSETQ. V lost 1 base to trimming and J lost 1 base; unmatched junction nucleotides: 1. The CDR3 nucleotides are TGCGCCAGCAGCTTGAGGACAGGGAACACTGAAGCTTTCTTT. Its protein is CASSLRTGNTEAFF.

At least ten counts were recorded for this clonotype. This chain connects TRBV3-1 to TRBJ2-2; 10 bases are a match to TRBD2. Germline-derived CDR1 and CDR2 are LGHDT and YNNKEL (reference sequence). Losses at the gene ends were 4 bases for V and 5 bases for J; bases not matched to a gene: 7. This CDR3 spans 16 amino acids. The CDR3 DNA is TGTGCCAGCAGCCCCTGGGCTAGCGGGAGAACCGGGGAGCTGTTTTTT. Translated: CASSPWASGRTGELFF.

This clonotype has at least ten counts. The CDR3 coding sequence is TGCGCCAGCAGCTTGTCCGCCGGGACTGGGGCCTACAATGAGCAGTTCTTC. Translating gives CASSLSAGTGAYNEQFF. This chain links TRBV5-1 with TRBJ2-1, with TRBD2 as a possible D gene (6 bases). CDR1 is SGHRS, CDR2 YFSETQ, per germline. V lost 1 base to trimming and J lost 2 bases, with 16 bases between them. The length of the CDR3 is 17 residues.

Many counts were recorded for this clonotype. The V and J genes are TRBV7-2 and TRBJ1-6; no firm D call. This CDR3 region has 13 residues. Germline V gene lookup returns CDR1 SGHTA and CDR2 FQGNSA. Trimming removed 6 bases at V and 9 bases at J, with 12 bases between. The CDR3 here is CASSFRSRSPLHF. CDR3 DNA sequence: TGTGCCAGCAGTTTCCGGAGTCGTTCACCCCTCCACTTT.

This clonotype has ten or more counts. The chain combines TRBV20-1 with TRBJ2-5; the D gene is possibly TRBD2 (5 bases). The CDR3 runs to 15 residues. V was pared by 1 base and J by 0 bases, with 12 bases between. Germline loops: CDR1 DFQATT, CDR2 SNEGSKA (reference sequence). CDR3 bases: TGCAGTGCTAGAGGTCGACTAATGTACCAAGAGACCCAGTACTTC. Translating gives CSARGRLMYQETQYF.